The 8 T cell receptor beta chains listed next were all sequenced from one sample in a study of blood T cells in healthy people across ages. A second PCR, run for roughly 7 to 12 cycles, used a sample-barcoded 5' primer plus a J-beta primer mix. One entry per CDR3 protein, called by TCRdb with MiXCR from the 5' RACE reads. The sample lists 850,000 to 1,100,000 distinct CDR3 sequences; under 40% were seen once. The sequenced sample was blood. All receptors derive from a man between 18 and 35 years old in good health.

This chain links TRBV7-2 with TRBJ1-4; no clear D. The germline CDR1 and CDR2 sequences are SGHTA and FQGNSA. Trimming left V 2 bases short and J 8 bases short, with 15 bases between. The CDR3 sequence is 15 residues long. The CDR3 DNA reads TGTGCCAGCAGCTTAATGTTCGTCACTACCGAAAAACTGTTTTTT. It is translated as CASSLMFVTTEKLFF.

The chain is built from TRBV20-1 and TRBJ2-7; 10 bases are shared with TRBD2. J was trimmed by 7 bases and V by 6 bases; bases with no gene match: 9. The germline V gene has CDR1 DFQATT and CDR2 SNEGSKA (reference sequence). This CDR3 has 13 amino acids. The CDR3: CSARTSGWNEQYF. The DNA for the CDR3 is TGCAGTGCAAGGACTAGCGGTTGGAATGAGCAGTACTTC.

In its sample, this clonotype was seen once. The rearrangement uses TRBV9 and TRBJ1-1; D might be TRBD1 (5 bases). This CDR3 comprises 17 residues. V was shortened by 4 bases and J by 0 bases, with 19 bases between the two germline ends. Germline-derived CDR1 and CDR2 are SGDLS and YYNGEE. In DNA form, the CDR3 reads TGTGCCAGCAGCAAGGGCGGGGGGGGGTATGTGAACACTGAAGCTTTCTTT. It yields the protein CASSKGGGGYVNTEAFF. Together with reference TRBV9 and TRBJ1-1, the CDR3 gives the full variable domain: DSGVTQTPKHLITATGQRVTLRCSPRSGDLSVYWYQQSLDQGLQFLIQYYNGEERAKGNILERFSAQQFPDLHSELNLSSLELGDSALYFCASSKGGGGYVNTEAFFGQGTRLTVV.

This sequence joins TRBV6-5 and TRBJ2-1, with D uncertain. Trimming pared 4 bases from V and 12 bases from J, leaving 19 bases between. CDR3 length: 14 residues. Germline-derived CDR1 and CDR2 are MNHEY and SVGAGI. CDR3 amino acids: CASSSTSPDLRQFF. The CDR3 bases are TGTGCCAGCAGTTCTACCTCTCCTGATCTACGGCAGTTCTTC.

This clonotype was observed a handful of times. The V and J genes are TRBV7-9 and TRBJ1-2, with a possible D match to TRBD1 (5 bases). This CDR3 contains 15 residues. Germline CDR1 is SEHNR and CDR2 is FQNEAQ (reference sequence). V was pared by 5 bases and J by 4 bases, with 17 bases between. The CDR3: CASSVTEGFGYGYTF. The CDR3 DNA is TGTGCCAGCAGCGTGACAGAGGGTTTCGGCTATGGCTACACCTTC. The complete variable domain, with remaining parts taken from reference TRBV7-9 and TRBJ1-2, reads DTGVSQNPRHKITKRGQNVTFRCDPISEHNRLYWYRQTLGQGPEFLTYFQNEAQLEKSRLLSDRFSAERPKGSFSTLEIQRTEQGDSAMYLCASSVTEGFGYGYTFGSGTRLTVV.

The CDR3 loop reads CASRRSGPYEQYF. The DNA for the CDR3 is TGTGCCAGCAGGCGGAGCGGGCCCTACGAGCAGTACTTC. The chain joins TRBV27 to TRBJ2-7, with a weak D call TRBD2 (6 bases). Between the trimmed V and J ends, which lost 6 bases and 2 bases, there was a span of 11 bases. The CDR3 has 13 amino acids. CDR1 and CDR2 (germline): MNHEY, SMNVEV (reference sequence).

This clonotype was observed a few times. This chain connects TRBV6-5 to TRBJ1-5, with 12 bases identical to TRBD1. Per germline, CDR1 MNHEY and CDR2 SVGAGI. The CDR3 sequence is 15 residues long. J was trimmed by 2 bases and V by 5 bases; bases with no gene match: 1. This CDR3 is CASSGTGGRNQPQHF. In DNA form, the CDR3 reads TGTGCCAGCAGTGGGACAGGGGGCCGCAATCAGCCCCAGCATTTT.

This clonotype appeared a few times. V usage is TRBV12-3 or TRBV12-4 and J usage is TRBJ2-2; a weak D match, TRBD2 (7 bases). V was cut by 7 bases and J by 6 bases, with 18 bases left in between. This CDR3 comprises 15 residues. The CDR3 here is CASTPGGGAPGELFF. The CDR3 DNA reads TGTGCCAGCACCCCAGGTGGGGGGGCCCCCGGGGAGCTGTTTTTT.